The TCR beta chain under discussion was sequenced for a study of control samples from healthy donors and cancer patients. Only in-frame clones appear in the TCRdb table, and some are missing; sequencing was by immunoSEQ multiplex PCR. The profile shows some 190,000 clones, approximately 91% of them singletons. The source material was blood. The source is a man aged 25 to 40 in good health.

CDR3 region: CAISSPGQGVTSTEAFF. The CDR3 coding sequence is TGTGCCATCAGTTCCCCGGGACAGGGGGTTACAAGCACTGAAGCTTTCTTT. The J gene is TRBJ1-1, the V gene TRBV10-3, with 11 bases lining up with TRBD1. Germline V gives CDR1 ENHRY, CDR2 SYGVKD. The CDR3 sequence is 17 residues long. V dropped 5 bases and J dropped 4; count of bases not matched to a gene: 12.